These T cell receptor beta chains were read from a single sample in a study of blood T cell repertoires in COVID-19. The assay was immunoSEQ multiplex PCR, and TCRdb's table has in-frame clones only and misses some. Here the sample spans around 190,000 clones, about 83% being singletons. The sample taken for sequencing was PBMCs or T cells enriched from blood (not recorded which). These receptor sequences come from a man between 40 and 49 years old with acute COVID-19. Each CDR3 is given without its conserved first and last residue.

J gene: TRBJ1-5; V gene: TRBV2; CDR3 protein: ASSEARGGAGQPQH
J gene: TRBJ2-5; V gene: TRBV6-4; CDR3 protein: ASSRTSGGGPETQY
J gene: TRBJ2-3; V gene: TRBV10-1; CDR3 protein: ASSDRTSGMVTDTQY
J gene: TRBJ1-4; V gene: TRBV28; CDR3 protein: ASSSPRGGMEKLF
J gene: TRBJ1-2; V gene: TRBV2; CDR3 protein: ASGDRGGYT
J gene: TRBJ2-1; V gene: TRBV4-2; CDR3 protein: ASSQDWTSLENEQF
J gene: TRBJ2-7; V gene: TRBV15; CDR3 protein: ASRLAGAYEQY
J gene: TRBJ2-5; V gene: TRBV5-1; CDR3 protein: ASSLGGQIQETQY
J gene: TRBJ1-5; V gene: TRBV30; CDR3 protein: AWSLGGGQPQH
J gene: TRBJ1-4; V gene: TRBV9; CDR3 protein: ASSREAGGNEKLF
J gene: TRBJ1-5; V gene: TRBV5-8; CDR3 protein: ASSPRWRQPQH
J gene: TRBJ1-1; V gene: TRBV2; CDR3 protein: ASTQSGQQEAF
J gene: TRBJ2-2; V gene: TRBV3-1/TRBV3-2; CDR3 protein: ASSRPGTGVPGELF
J gene: TRBJ2-2; V gene: TRBV10-2; CDR3 protein: ASSTANTGELF
J gene: TRBJ1-3; V gene: TRBV9; CDR3 protein: ASSVRGAAGNTIY
J gene: TRBJ1-2; V gene: TRBV19; CDR3 protein: ASSPPGGDYYGYT
J gene: TRBJ2-2; V gene: TRBV10-2; CDR3 protein: ASKARREPGELF
J gene: TRBJ2-1; V gene: TRBV7-2; CDR3 protein: ASSLGGGSYNEQF
J gene: TRBJ2-5; V gene: TRBV11-2; CDR3 protein: ASSLDLRREGETQY
J gene: TRBJ2-6; V gene: TRBV5-1; CDR3 protein: ASRRDRLGANVLT
J gene: TRBJ2-3; V gene: TRBV19; CDR3 protein: ASSMGLAGGTDTQY
J gene: TRBJ1-2; V gene: TRBV19; CDR3 protein: ASSSQGAYGYT
J gene: TRBJ2-7; V gene: TRBV6-5; CDR3 protein: ASSLDTYEQY
J gene: TRBJ1-2; V gene: TRBV11-2; CDR3 protein: ASSFNSGTSYGYT
J gene: TRBJ2-2; V gene: TRBV7-9; CDR3 protein: ASSFGTEGGELF
J gene: TRBJ2-7; V gene: TRBV29-1; CDR3 protein: SARGRSVEQY
J gene: TRBJ1-1; V gene: TRBV5-5; CDR3 protein: ASTPWPNTEAF
J gene: TRBJ2-3; V gene: TRBV7-8; CDR3 protein: ASSLGAGLDTQY
J gene: TRBJ1-3; V gene: TRBV6-5; CDR3 protein: ASSSGRSPCTIY
J gene: TRBJ2-5; V gene: TRBV7-2; CDR3 protein: ASSLTHEETQY
J gene: TRBJ2-2; V gene: TRBV7-9; CDR3 protein: ASSLVRNTGELF
J gene: TRBJ2-7; V gene: TRBV7-9; CDR3 protein: ASSGGLRYEQY
J gene: TRBJ2-1; V gene: TRBV5-1; CDR3 protein: ASSPEGGRLF
J gene: TRBJ2-7; V gene: TRBV19; CDR3 protein: ASSIWGDEQY
J gene: TRBJ2-3; V gene: TRBV5-1; CDR3 protein: ASSVGTGSRTDTQY
J gene: TRBJ1-2; V gene: TRBV27; CDR3 protein: ASSPIGGGGYT
J gene: TRBJ2-2; V gene: TRBV10-1; CDR3 protein: ASSGVAGELF
J gene: TRBJ1-4; V gene: TRBV6-5; CDR3 protein: ASRSRGTNEKLF
J gene: TRBJ2-7; V gene: TRBV2; CDR3 protein: ASSGVAGTYEQY
J gene: TRBJ2-4; V gene: TRBV7-2; CDR3 protein: ASSWSGSNIQY
J gene: TRBJ2-7; V gene: TRBV6-5; CDR3 protein: ASSYHVRDNYEQY
J gene: TRBJ2-7; V gene: TRBV28; CDR3 protein: ASRNQGVRLLASYEQY
J gene: TRBJ2-3; V gene: TRBV6-5; CDR3 protein: ASSLRTDTDTQY
J gene: TRBJ2-5; V gene: TRBV7-6; CDR3 protein: ASSPRLQETQY
J gene: TRBJ2-2; V gene: TRBV2; CDR3 protein: ASKLGLAGSEGELF
J gene: TRBJ2-3; V gene: TRBV20-1; CDR3 protein: SAGHRDTQY
J gene: TRBJ1-4; V gene: TRBV18; CDR3 protein: ASSPAGSRATNEKLF
J gene: TRBJ2-3; V gene: TRBV5-1; CDR3 protein: ASSLRPGTDTQY
J gene: TRBJ2-5; V gene: TRBV4-3; CDR3 protein: ASSQEAASGSGETQY
J gene: TRBJ1-5; V gene: TRBV6-1; CDR3 protein: ASSERGQPQH
J gene: TRBJ2-1; V gene: TRBV27; CDR3 protein: ASSPRLAGGYNEQF
J gene: TRBJ2-1; V gene: TRBV2; CDR3 protein: ASHPIRASGWYEQF
J gene: TRBJ1-2; V gene: TRBV6-5; CDR3 protein: ASTRSGQGNGYT
J gene: TRBJ1-1; V gene: TRBV6-5; CDR3 protein: ASNPGGNTEAF
J gene: TRBJ1-1; V gene: TRBV5-3; CDR3 protein: ARSILLLRLQGILNTEAF
J gene: TRBJ2-3; V gene: TRBV4-1; CDR3 protein: ASSQQDTDTQY
J gene: TRBJ2-1; V gene: TRBV18; CDR3 protein: ASSIGPGGYNEQF
J gene: TRBJ1-6; V gene: TRBV4-1; CDR3 protein: ASSQDTDRVFTSPLH
J gene: TRBJ2-1; V gene: TRBV12-2; CDR3 protein: ASRLGFSGSGSYNEQF